This record concerns one T cell receptor beta chain sequence. No antigen is known for it. Measured with immunoSEQ multiplex PCR; TCRdb has only the in-frame clones, and not every one. Here the sample spans around 90,000 clones, around 87% being singletons. The sample is drawn from a study of OX40 agonist ivuxolimab in advanced cancers. Whole-study findings and limits: Relative to CD4+ cells, CD8+ T cells on average had more expanded clones.

CDR1 is KGHSH and CDR2 is LQKENI in the germline V gene. This CDR3 comprises 16 residues. Trimming stripped 1 base from V and 0 bases from J, with 11 bases between. The input for sequencing was CD4+ or CD8+ T cells sorted from blood, taken in a trial of the OX40 agonist ivuxolimab. The receptor comes from an adult with an advanced solid tumor such as melanoma, head and neck, liver or kidney cancer. This chain links TRBV18 with TRBJ2-3; D is unclear. The CDR3 loop reads CASSPRTPPSTDTQYF. The CDR3 DNA follows: TGTGCCAGCTCACCACGGACGCCCCCGAGCACAGATACGCAGTATTTT.